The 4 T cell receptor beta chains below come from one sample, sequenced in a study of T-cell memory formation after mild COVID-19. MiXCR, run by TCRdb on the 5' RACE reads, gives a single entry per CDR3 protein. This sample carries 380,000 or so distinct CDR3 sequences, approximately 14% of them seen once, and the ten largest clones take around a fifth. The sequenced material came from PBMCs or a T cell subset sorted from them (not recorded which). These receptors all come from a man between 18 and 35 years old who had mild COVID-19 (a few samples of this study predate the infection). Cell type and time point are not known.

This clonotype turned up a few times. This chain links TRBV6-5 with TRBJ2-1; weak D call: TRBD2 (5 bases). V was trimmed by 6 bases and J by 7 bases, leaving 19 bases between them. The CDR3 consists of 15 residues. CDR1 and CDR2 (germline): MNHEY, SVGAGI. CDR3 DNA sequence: TGTGCCAGCAGGGTTCCGGGATCAAGGCTTAATGAGCAGTTCTTC. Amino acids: CASRVPGSRLNEQFF.

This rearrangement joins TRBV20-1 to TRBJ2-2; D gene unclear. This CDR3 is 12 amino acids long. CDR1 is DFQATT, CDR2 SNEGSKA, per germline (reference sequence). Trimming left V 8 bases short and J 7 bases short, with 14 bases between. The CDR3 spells CSPLEGNGELFF. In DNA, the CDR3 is TGCAGTCCCCTCGAAGGGAACGGGGAGCTGTTTTTT.

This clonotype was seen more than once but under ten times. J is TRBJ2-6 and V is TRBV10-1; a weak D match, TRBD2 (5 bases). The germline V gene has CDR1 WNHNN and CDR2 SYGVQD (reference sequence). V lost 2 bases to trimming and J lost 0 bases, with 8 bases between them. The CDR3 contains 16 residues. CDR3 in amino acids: CASSEGLTSGANVLTF. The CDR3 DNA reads TGCGCCAGCAGTGAGGGACTGACCTCTGGGGCCAACGTCCTGACTTTC.

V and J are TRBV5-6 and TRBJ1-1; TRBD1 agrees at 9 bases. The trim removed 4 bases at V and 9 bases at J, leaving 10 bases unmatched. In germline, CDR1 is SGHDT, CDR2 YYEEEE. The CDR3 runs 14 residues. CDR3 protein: CASSLPDRGNKAFF. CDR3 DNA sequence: TGTGCCAGCAGCCTCCCGGACAGGGGAAATAAAGCTTTCTTT.